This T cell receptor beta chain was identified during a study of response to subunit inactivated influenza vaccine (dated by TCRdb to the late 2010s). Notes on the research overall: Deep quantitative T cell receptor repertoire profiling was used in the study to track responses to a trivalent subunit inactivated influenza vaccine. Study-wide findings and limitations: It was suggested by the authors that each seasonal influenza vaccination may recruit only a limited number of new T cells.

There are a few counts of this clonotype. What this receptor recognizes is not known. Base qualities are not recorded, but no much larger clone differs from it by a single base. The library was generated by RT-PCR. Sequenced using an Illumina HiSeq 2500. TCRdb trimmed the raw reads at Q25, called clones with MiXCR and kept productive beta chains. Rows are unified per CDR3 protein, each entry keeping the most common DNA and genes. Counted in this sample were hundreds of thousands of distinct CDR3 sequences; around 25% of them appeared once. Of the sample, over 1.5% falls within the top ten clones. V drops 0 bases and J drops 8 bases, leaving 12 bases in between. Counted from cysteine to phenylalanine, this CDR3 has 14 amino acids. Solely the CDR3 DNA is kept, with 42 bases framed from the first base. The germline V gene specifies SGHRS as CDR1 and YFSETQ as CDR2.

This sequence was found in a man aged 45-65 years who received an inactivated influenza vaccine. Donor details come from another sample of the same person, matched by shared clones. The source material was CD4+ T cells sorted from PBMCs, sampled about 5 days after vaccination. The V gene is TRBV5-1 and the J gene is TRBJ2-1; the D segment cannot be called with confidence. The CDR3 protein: CASSLDYSYDEQFF. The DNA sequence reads TGCGCCAGCAGCTTGGATTATAGTTACGATGAGCAGTTCTTC.